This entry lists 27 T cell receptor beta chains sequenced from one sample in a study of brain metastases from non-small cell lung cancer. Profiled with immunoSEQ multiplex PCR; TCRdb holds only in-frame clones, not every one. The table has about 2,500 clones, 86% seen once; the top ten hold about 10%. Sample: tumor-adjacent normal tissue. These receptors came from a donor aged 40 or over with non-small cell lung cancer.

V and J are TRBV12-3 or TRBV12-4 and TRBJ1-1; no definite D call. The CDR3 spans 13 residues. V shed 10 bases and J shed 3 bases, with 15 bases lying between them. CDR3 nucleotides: TGTGCCACCGTTGGGGAGGTGGACACTGAAGCTTTCTTT. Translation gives CATVGEVDTEAFF.

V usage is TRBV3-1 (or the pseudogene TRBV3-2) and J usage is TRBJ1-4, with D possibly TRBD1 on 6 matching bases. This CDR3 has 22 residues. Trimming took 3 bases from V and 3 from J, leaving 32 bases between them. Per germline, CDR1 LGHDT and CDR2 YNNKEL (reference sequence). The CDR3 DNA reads TGTGCCAGCAGCCACCCGAGACAGGTCGCTTGGTACCGAGACCCTTCTAATGAAAAACTGTTTTTT. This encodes CASSHPRQVAWYRDPSNEKLFF.

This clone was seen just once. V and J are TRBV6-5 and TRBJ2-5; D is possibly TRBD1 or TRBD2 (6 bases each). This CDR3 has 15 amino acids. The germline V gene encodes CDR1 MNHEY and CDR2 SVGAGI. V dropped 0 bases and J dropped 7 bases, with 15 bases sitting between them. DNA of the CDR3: TGTGCCAGCAGTTACTCGAGACGGGGGCCAGGGACCCAGTACTTC. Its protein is CASSYSRRGPGTQYF.

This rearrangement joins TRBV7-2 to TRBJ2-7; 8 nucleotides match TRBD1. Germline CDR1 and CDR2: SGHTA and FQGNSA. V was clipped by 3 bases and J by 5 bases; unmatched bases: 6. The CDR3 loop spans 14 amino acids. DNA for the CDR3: TGTGCCAGCAGCTTCCGACAGGGGAGGAACGAGCAGTACTTC. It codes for CASSFRQGRNEQYF.

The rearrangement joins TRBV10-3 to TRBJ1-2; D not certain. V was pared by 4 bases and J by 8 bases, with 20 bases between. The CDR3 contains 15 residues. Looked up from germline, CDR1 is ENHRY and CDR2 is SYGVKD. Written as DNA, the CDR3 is TGTGCCATCAGTGCTTCTGCTGACGGCTTAGGGGGCTACACCTTC. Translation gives CAISASADGLGGYTF.

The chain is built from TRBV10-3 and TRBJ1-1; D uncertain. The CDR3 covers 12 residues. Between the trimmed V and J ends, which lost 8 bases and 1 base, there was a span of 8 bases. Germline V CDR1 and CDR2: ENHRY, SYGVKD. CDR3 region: CAIRGPNTEAFF. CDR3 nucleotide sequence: TGTGCCATCCGCGGACCGAACACTGAAGCTTTCTTT.

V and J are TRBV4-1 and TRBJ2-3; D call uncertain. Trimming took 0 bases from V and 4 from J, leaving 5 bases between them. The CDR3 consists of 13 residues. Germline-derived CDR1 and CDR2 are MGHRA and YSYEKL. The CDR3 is CASSQENPDTQYF. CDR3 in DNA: TGCGCCAGCAGCCAAGAAAACCCAGATACGCAGTATTTT.

The CDR3 DNA reads TGTGCCATCAGTGAGACTAGCGGGGGTTCTCCTGGGGCCAACGTCCTGACTTTC. Encoded protein: CAISETSGGSPGANVLTF. V gene TRBV10-3 combines with J gene TRBJ2-6, with 11 bases matching TRBD2. The junction had 5 bases not matched to a gene; V was cut back by 2 bases and J by 2 bases. This CDR3 spans 18 amino acids. Per germline, CDR1 ENHRY and CDR2 SYGVKD.

The CDR3 sequence is CASSSGLAGGDTQYF. The CDR3 DNA is TGCGCCAGCAGCTCCGGACTAGCGGGGGGAGATACGCAGTATTTT. This chain uses TRBV5-1 with TRBJ2-3; 14 bases align to TRBD2. Germline V gene data show CDR1 as SGHRS and CDR2 as YFSETQ. The J segment lost 5 bases and the V segment lost 3 bases, leaving 2 bases of the junction unmatched. The CDR3 extends over 15 amino acids.

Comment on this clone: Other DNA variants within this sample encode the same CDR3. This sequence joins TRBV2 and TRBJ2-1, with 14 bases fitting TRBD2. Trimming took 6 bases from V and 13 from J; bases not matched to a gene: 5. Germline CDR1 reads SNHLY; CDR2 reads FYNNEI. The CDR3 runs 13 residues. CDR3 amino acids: CASSGTSGGHQFF. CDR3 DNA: TGTGCCAGCAGCGGGACTAGCGGGGGCCATCAGTTCTTC.

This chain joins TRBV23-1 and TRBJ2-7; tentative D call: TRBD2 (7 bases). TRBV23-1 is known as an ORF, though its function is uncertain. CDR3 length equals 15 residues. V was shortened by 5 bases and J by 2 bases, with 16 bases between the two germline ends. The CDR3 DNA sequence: TGCGCCAGCAGTAGGGCGGGGGCTAGCCCCTACGAGCAGTACTTC. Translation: CASSRAGASPYEQYF.

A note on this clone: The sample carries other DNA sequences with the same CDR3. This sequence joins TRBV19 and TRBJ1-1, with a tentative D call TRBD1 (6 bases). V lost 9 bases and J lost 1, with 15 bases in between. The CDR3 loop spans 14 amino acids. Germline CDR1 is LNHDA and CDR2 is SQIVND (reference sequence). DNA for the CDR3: TGTGCCAGCACCGAAAGGACAGCGAACACTGAAGCTTTCTTT. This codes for CASTERTANTEAFF.

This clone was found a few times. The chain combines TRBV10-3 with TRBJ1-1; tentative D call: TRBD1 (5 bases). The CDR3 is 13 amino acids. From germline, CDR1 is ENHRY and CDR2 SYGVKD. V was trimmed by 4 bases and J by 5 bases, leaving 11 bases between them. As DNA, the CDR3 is TGTGCCATCAGTGGAGTGGGGGGGACTGAAGCTTTCTTT. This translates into CAISGVGGTEAFF.

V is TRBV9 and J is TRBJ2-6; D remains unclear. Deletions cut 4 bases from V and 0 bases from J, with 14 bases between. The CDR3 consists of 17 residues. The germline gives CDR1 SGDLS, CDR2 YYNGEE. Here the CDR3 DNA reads TGTGCCAGCAGCCCCCAAGTAACCTACTCTGGGGCCAACGTCCTGACTTTC. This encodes CASSPQVTYSGANVLTF.

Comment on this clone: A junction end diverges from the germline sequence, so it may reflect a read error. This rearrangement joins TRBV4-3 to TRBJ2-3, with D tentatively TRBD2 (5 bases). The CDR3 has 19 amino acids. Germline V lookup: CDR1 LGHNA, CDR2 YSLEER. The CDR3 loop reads CTSSQEFPTTSVGTDTQYF. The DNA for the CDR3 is TGCACCAGCAGCCAAGAATTCCCCACCACTAGTGTAGGCACAGATACGCAGTATTTT.

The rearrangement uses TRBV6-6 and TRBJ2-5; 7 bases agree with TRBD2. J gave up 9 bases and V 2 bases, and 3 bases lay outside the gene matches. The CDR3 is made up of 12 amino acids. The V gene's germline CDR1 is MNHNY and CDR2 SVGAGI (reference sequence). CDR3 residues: CASSYGGEAQYF. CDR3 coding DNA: TGTGCCAGCAGTTACGGGGGGGAGGCCCAGTACTTC.

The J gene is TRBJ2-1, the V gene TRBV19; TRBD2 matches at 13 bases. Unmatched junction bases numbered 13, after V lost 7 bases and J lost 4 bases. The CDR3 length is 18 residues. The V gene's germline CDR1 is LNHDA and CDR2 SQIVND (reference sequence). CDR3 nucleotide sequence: TGTGCCAGTACCCGAACTAGCGGGGGGGTCCATTATTACAATGAGCAGTTCTTC. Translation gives CASTRTSGGVHYYNEQFF.

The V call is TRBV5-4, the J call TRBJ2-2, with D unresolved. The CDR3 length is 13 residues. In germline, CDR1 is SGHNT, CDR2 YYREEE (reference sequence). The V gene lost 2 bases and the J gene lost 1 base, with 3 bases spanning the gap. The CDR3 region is CASSFKNTGELFF. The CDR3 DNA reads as TGTGCCAGCAGCTTTAAGAACACCGGGGAGCTGTTTTTT.

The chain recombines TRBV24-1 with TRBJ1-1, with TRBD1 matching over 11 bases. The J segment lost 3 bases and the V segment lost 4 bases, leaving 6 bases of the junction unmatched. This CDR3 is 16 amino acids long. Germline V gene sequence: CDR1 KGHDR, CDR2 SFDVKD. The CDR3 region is CATSEAGTGGYTEAFF. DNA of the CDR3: TGTGCCACCAGTGAGGCCGGGACAGGGGGATACACTGAAGCTTTCTTT.

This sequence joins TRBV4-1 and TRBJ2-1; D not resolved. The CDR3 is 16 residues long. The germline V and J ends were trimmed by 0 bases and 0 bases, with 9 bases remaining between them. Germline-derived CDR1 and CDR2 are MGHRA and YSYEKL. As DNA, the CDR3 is TGCGCCAGCAGCCAAGAAGGGCGGAACTCCTACAATGAGCAGTTCTTC. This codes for CASSQEGRNSYNEQFF.

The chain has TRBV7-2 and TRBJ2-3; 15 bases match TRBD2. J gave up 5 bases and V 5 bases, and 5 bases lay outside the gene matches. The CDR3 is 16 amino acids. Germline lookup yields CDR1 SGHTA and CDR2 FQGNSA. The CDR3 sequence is CASSLGLAGGIDTQYF. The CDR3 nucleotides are TGTGCCAGCAGCCTAGGACTAGCGGGGGGGATAGATACGCAGTATTTT.

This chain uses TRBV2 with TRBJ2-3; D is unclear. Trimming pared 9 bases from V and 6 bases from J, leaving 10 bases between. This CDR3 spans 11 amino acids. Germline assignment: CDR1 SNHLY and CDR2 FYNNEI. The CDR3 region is CASGPRDTQYF. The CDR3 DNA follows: TGTGCCAGTGGCCCCCGCGATACGCAGTATTTT.

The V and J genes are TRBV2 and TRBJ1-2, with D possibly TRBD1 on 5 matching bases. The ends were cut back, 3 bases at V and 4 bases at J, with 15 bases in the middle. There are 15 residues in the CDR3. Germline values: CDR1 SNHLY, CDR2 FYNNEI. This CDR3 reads CASSETEGTVYGYTF. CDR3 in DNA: TGTGCCAGCAGTGAGACAGAGGGGACGGTCTATGGCTACACCTTC.

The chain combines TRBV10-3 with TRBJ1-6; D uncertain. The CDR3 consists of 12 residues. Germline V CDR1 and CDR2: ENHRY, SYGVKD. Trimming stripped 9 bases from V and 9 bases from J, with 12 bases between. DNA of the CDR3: TGTGCCATTGGCGGGGATTTTTCACCCCTCCACTTT. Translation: CAIGGDFSPLHF.

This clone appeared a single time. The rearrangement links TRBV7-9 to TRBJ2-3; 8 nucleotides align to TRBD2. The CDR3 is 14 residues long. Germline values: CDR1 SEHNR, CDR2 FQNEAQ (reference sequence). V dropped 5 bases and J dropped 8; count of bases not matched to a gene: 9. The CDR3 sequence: CASSPKRGLLTQYF. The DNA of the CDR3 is TGTGCCAGCAGCCCGAAGCGGGGGTTACTTACGCAGTATTTT. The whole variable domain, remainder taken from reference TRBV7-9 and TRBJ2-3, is DTGVSQNPRHKITKRGQNVTFRCDPISEHNRLYWYRQTLGQGPEFLTYFQNEAQLEKSRLLSDRFSAERPKGSFSTLEIQRTEQGDSAMYLCASSPKRGLLTQYFGPGTRLTVL.

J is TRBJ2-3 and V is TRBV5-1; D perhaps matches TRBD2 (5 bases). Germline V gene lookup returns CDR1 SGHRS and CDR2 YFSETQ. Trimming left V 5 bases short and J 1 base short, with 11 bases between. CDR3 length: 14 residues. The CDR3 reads CASSTSGGTDTQYF. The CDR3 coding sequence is TGCGCCAGCAGTACGTCCGGGGGCACAGATACGCAGTATTTT.

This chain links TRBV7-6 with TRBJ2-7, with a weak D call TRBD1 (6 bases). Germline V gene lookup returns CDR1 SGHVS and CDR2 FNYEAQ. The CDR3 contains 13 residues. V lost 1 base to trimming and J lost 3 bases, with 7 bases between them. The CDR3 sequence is CASSLETGYEQYF. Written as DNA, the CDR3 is TGTGCCAGCAGCTTAGAGACAGGCTACGAGCAGTACTTC.